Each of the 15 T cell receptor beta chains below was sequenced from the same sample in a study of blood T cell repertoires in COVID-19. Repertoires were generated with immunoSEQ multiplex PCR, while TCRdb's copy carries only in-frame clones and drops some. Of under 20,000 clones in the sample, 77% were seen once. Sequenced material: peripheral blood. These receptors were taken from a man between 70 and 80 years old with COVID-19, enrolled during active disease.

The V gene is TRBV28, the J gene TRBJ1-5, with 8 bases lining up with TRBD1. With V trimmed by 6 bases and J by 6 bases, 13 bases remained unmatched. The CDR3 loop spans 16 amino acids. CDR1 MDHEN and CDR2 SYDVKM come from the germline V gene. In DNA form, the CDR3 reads TGTGCCAGCAGGACCTACCCCGGGACAGGAGGTCAGCCCCAGCATTTT. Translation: CASRTYPGTGGQPQHF.

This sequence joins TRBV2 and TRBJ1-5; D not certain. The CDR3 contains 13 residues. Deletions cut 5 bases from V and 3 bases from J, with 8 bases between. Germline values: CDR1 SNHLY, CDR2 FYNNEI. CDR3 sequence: CASSYSLNQPQHF. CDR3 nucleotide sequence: TGTGCCAGCAGTTATAGTCTCAATCAGCCCCAGCATTTT. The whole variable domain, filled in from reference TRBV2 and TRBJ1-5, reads EPEVTQTPSHQVTQMGQEVILRCVPISNHLYFYWYRQILGQKVEFLVSFYNNEISEKSEIFDDQFSVERPDGSNFTLKIRSTKLEDSAMYFCASSYSLNQPQHFGDGTRLSIL.

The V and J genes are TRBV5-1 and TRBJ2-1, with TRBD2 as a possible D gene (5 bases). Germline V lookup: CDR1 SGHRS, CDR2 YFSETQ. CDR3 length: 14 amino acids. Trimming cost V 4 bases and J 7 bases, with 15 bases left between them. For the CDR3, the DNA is TGCGCCAGCAGCGGCGGGCCTCCGTTGAATGAGCAGTTCTTC. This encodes CASSGGPPLNEQFF.

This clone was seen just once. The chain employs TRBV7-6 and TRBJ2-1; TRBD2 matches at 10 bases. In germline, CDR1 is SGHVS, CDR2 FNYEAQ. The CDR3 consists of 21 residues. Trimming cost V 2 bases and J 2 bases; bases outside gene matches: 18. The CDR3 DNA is TGTGCCAGCAGCTTATTGTCTTGGGAGCGGGAGGGCCGGTTGGCCTACAATGAGCAGTTCTTC. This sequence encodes CASSLLSWEREGRLAYNEQFF.

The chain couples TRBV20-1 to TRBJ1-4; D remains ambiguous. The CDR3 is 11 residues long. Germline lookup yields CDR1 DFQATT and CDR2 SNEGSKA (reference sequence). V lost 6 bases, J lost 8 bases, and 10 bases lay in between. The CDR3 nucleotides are TGCAGTGCCCCCGTTAGAGAAAAACTGTTTTTT. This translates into CSAPVREKLFF.

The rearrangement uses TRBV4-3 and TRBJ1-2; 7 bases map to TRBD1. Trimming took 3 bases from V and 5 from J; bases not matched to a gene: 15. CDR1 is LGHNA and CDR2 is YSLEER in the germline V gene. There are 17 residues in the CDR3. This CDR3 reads CASSQTTGPLPIYGYTF. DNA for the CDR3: TGCGCCAGCAGCCAGACGACAGGGCCTCTCCCGATTTATGGCTACACCTTC.

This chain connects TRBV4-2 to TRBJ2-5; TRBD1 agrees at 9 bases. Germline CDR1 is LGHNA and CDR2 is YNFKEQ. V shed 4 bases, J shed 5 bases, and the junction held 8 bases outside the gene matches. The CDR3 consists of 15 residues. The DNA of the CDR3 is TGTGCCAGCAGCCCGGACAGGGGCGGTGGGGAGACCCAGTACTTC. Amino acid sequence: CASSPDRGGGETQYF.

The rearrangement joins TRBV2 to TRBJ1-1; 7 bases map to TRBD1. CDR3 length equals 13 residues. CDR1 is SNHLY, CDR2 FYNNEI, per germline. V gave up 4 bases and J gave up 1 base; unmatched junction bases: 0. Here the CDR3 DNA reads TGTGCCAGCAGTGGACAGGGGAACACTGAAGCTTTCTTT. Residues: CASSGQGNTEAFF.

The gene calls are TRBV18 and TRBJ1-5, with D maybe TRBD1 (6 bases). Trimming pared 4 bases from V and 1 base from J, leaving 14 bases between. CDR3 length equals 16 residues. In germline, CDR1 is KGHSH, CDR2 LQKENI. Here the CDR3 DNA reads TGTGCCAGCTCACTCGAATGGGGGACAAGCAATCAGCCCCAGCATTTT. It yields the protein CASSLEWGTSNQPQHF.

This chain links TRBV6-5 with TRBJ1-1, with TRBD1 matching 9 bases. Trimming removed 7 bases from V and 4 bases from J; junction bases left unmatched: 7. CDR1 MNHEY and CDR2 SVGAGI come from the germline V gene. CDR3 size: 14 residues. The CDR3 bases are TGTGCCAGCACCTCGGCGACAGGGGGCACTGAAGCTTTCTTT. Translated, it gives CASTSATGGTEAFF.

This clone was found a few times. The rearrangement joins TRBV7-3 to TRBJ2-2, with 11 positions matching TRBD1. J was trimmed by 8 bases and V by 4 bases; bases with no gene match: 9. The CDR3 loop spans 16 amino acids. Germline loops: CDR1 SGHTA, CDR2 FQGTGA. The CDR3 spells CASSSPDRGRGGELFF. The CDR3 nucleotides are TGTGCCAGCAGCTCCCCGGACAGGGGGCGAGGTGGGGAGCTGTTTTTT. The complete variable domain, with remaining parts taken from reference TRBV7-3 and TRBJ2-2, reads GAGVSQTPSNKVTEKGKYVELRCDPISGHTALYWYRQSLGQGPEFLIYFQGTGAADDSGLPNDRFFAVRPEGSVSTLKIQRTERGDSAVYLCASSSPDRGRGGELFFGEGSRLTVL.

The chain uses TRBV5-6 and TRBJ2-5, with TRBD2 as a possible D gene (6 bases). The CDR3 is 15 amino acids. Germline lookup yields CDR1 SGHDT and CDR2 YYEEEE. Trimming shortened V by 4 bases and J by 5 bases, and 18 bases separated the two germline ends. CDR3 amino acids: CASSAARMGRETQYF. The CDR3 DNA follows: TGTGCCAGCAGCGCCGCTAGGATGGGGAGGGAGACCCAGTACTTC.

The CDR3, as DNA: TGTGCCAGCAAGGCAGGGCCCCAGCCCCAGCATTTT. Encoded protein: CASKAGPQPQHF. This chain connects TRBV12-3 or TRBV12-4 to TRBJ1-5, with a possible D match to TRBD1 (5 bases). The CDR3 totals 12 residues. V was clipped by 7 bases and J by 7 bases, with 11 bases between them.

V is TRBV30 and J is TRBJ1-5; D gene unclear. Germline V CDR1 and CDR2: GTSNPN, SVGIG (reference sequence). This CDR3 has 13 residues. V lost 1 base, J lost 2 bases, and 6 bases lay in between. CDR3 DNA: TGTGCCTGGAGTGGAGGAGGCAATCAGCCCCAGCATTTT. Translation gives CAWSGGGNQPQHF.

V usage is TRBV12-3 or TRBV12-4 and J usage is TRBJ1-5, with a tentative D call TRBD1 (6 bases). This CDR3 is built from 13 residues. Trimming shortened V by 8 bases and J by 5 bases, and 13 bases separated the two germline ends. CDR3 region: CASRRGGDQPQHF. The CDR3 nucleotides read TGTGCCAGCCGGCGAGGGGGAGATCAGCCCCAGCATTTT.